This T cell receptor beta chain was observed in a study of molecular identifiers for immune sequencing clone quantification. TCRdb re-called the PCR reads with MiXCR, one entry per CDR3 protein. The repertoire holds about 330,000 distinct CDR3 sequences, with over 20% as singletons. The source is a human donor in good health. Some libraries in this study had Jurkat cell RNA spiked in. Sequencing was performed on naive CD8+ T cells from blood, with Jurkat cell RNA spiked in. Subset meaning: FACS-sorted CD8+CD4-CCR7+CD45RA+ naive T cells.

The CDR3 sequence is CASSFTQGGSYEQYF. CDR3 nucleotides: TGTGCCAGCAGTTTTACACAGGGAGGTTCATACGAGCAGTACTTC. This chain links TRBV27 with TRBJ2-7; the D call may be TRBD1 or TRBD2 (6 bases each). V gave up 3 bases and J gave up 4 bases, with 16 bases separating them. CDR3 length equals 15 residues. Germline V lookup: CDR1 MNHEY, CDR2 SMNVEV (reference sequence).